This T cell receptor beta chain was sequenced for a study of T and B cells in COVID-19 patients. Overall study: Peripheral blood came from COVID-19 patients with active infection or after recovery. Active-infection patients were older, median 67 years, than recovered patients, median approximately 35 years.

Blood genomic DNA input for TRB amplification was 250-500 ng. This clonotype was recorded at least ten times. Its antigen remains unknown. The study, taken as a whole, reports: Patients with COVID-19 reportedly showed strongly skewed T cell receptor beta variable and joining gene usage.

TRB rearrangements were amplified by multiplex PCR with BIOMED2 TRB-A/B primers. One entry per CDR3 protein results from TCRdb running MiXCR on the multiplex PCR reads. Among more than 15,000 distinct CDR3 sequences, about 26% were seen once, and the ten largest hold around 4.2%. The TCR comes from a human donor who had recovered from COVID-19. The sequenced sample consisted of blood.

CDR3 protein: CASSDSGGATDTQYF. The CDR3 nucleotides are TGTGCCAGCAGTGACTCCGGGGGGGCCACAGATACGCAGTATTTT. This sequence joins TRBV6-4 and TRBJ2-3, with 8 bases identical to TRBD2. CDR3 length: 15 residues. Trimming took 0 bases from V and 2 from J; bases not matched to a gene: 1. The germline V gene encodes CDR1 MRHNA and CDR2 SNTAGT.